These 31 T cell receptor beta chains share one sample of origin, sequenced in a study of shared clonotypes between healthy human individuals. Only in-frame clones appear in the TCRdb table, and some are missing; sequencing was by immunoSEQ multiplex PCR. The sample shows nearly 2 million clones, approximately 95% of them seen only once. The naive CD8 fraction comprised CD45RO-negative cells positively selected for CCR7 and excluded terminally differentiated effector memory CD45RA+ cells. The sequencing input was naive CD8+ T cells sorted from blood. These receptors came from a man younger than 35 in good health.

The rearrangement uses TRBV10-3 and TRBJ1-3; D is unclear. Per the germline V gene, CDR1 is ENHRY and CDR2 is SYGVKD. The germline V and J ends were trimmed by 0 bases and 1 base, with 7 bases remaining between them. The CDR3 runs to 15 residues. The DNA for the CDR3 is TGTGCCATCAGTGAGTCCCCGCAATCTGGAAACACCATATATTTT. This codes for CAISESPQSGNTIYF.

The rearrangement links TRBV6-5 to TRBJ1-2; TRBD1 is a possible D gene (6 bases). Germline CDR1 MNHEY, CDR2 SVGAGI. V was clipped by 5 bases and J by 2 bases, with 15 bases between them. CDR3 length equals 15 residues. The CDR3 here is CASSGISGQNYGYTF. The CDR3 DNA follows: TGTGCCAGCAGTGGGATCTCAGGACAGAACTATGGCTACACCTTC.

The J gene is TRBJ2-7, the V gene TRBV28, with 7 bases fitting TRBD1. This CDR3 has 15 residues. Germline V CDR1 and CDR2: MDHEN, SYDVKM. The ends lost 1 base at V and 3 bases at J; junction bases unmatched: 6. As DNA, the CDR3 is TGTGCCAGCAGTTTATCTGAACGGGACAGCTACGAGCAGTACTTC. Its protein is CASSLSERDSYEQYF.

This sequence joins TRBV7-6 and TRBJ1-4; D not certain. Germline V CDR1 and CDR2: SGHVS, FNYEAQ. CDR3 length: 12 amino acids. Trimming removed 9 bases at V and 4 bases at J, with 9 bases between. As DNA, the CDR3 is TGTGCCAGTGGGAGGGTTAATGAAAAACTGTTTTTT. This codes for CASGRVNEKLFF.

The J gene is TRBJ1-5, the V gene TRBV5-6; a weak D match, TRBD1 (5 bases). CDR3 length: 13 amino acids. Germline CDR1 is SGHDT and CDR2 is YYEEEE. V lost 4 bases to trimming and J lost 10 bases, with 15 bases between them. The CDR3 region is CASSTGPVQPQHF. CDR3 coding DNA: TGTGCCAGCAGCACGGGACCTGTTCAACCCCAGCATTTT.

This chain joins TRBV6-1 and TRBJ1-1, with 9 bases identical to TRBD1. The CDR3 contains 15 residues. With V trimmed by 7 bases and J by 4 bases, 10 bases remained unmatched. The germline V gene encodes CDR1 MNHNS and CDR2 SASEGT. CDR3 residues: CASIPGQGLGTEAFF. The CDR3 bases are TGTGCCAGCATTCCGGGACAGGGATTAGGCACTGAAGCTTTCTTT.

This chain uses TRBV5-6 with TRBJ2-2; D may match TRBD1 or TRBD2 (7 bases each). Germline CDR1 is SGHDT and CDR2 is YYEEEE. V was shortened by 3 bases and J by 8 bases, with 23 bases between the two germline ends. This CDR3 is 17 amino acids long. The CDR3 DNA is TGTGCCAGCAGCTGGGGAGGGGTGACAGGGCCTTTTGGGGAGCTGTTTTTT. It yields the protein CASSWGGVTGPFGELFF.

This sequence joins TRBV2 and TRBJ2-3, with D hard to call. CDR1 is SNHLY, CDR2 FYNNEI, per germline. Trimming cost V 5 bases and J 0 bases, with 15 bases left between them. The CDR3 contains 16 residues. CDR3 coding DNA: TGTGCCAGCAGTAACACGTATTCCACTAGCACAGATACGCAGTATTTT. Translation gives CASSNTYSTSTDTQYF.

The rearrangement links TRBV1 to TRBJ2-7. TRBV1 is shown as a pseudogene. CDR3 length: 16 amino acids. CDR3 bases: TGCACCAGCAGCCAAGATTGGCAGGGACGAACCTACGAGCAGTACTTC. Protein: CTSSQDWQGRTYEQYF.

As to this clone: At the DNA level, this CDR3 is encoded by other sequences in the same sample as well. The CDR3 loop reads CAWSGLADYNEQFF. The CDR3 bases are TGTGCCTGGAGCGGCCTTGCGGACTACAATGAGCAGTTCTTC. The rearrangement joins TRBV30 to TRBJ2-1; D is uncertain. CDR3 size: 14 residues. Trimming pared 3 bases from V and 3 bases from J, leaving 12 bases between. Germline V gives CDR1 GTSNPN, CDR2 SVGIG (reference sequence).

The V call is TRBV6-6, the J call TRBJ1-1; D is uncertain. Germline V CDR1 and CDR2: MNHNY, SVGAGI (reference sequence). The CDR3 totals 15 residues. Trimming cost V 0 bases and J 5 bases, with 13 bases left between them. The CDR3 protein is CASSYSIWGETEAFF. For the CDR3, the DNA is TGTGCCAGCAGTTACTCGATATGGGGTGAAACTGAAGCTTTCTTT.

V is TRBV25-1 and J is TRBJ2-5; weak D call: TRBD2 (6 bases). Germline CDR1 reads MGHDK; CDR2 reads SYGVNS. The CDR3 runs to 14 residues. Trimming removed 3 bases from V and 4 bases from J, with 12 bases in between. CDR3 DNA: TGTGCCAGCAGTGATCCGGGGGAATCAGAGACCCAGTACTTC. As protein: CASSDPGESETQYF.

The chain has TRBV5-1 and TRBJ2-7, with D perhaps given as TRBD1 or TRBD2 (7 bases each). The CDR3 spans 14 residues. Germline CDR1 and CDR2: SGHRS and YFSETQ. Trimming removed 1 base from V and 6 bases from J, with 14 bases in between. The CDR3 reads CASSLSPGGVEQYF. CDR3 in DNA: TGCGCCAGCAGCTTGTCCCCAGGGGGGGTCGAGCAGTACTTC.

This chain links TRBV10-2 with TRBJ2-3, with D unclear. CDR3 length equals 14 residues. The germline gives CDR1 WSHSY, CDR2 SAAADI. Trimming cost V 2 bases and J 0 bases, with 6 bases left between them. In DNA, the CDR3 is TGCGCCAGCAGTGAGCCGACTAGCACAGATACGCAGTATTTT. This sequence encodes CASSEPTSTDTQYF.

The rearrangement uses TRBV6-6 and TRBJ2-7; tentative D call: TRBD2 (5 bases). V lost 7 bases, J lost 2 bases, and 15 bases lay in between. There are 14 residues in the CDR3. Germline lookup yields CDR1 MNHNY and CDR2 SVGAGI (reference sequence). The CDR3 bases are TGTGCCAGCATGCCCGGTGGAGCGGCCTACGAGCAGTACTTC. Its translation is CASMPGGAAYEQYF.

This chain links TRBV6-5 with TRBJ2-7; possible D gene TRBD2, 5 bases. Germline V gene sequence: CDR1 MNHEY, CDR2 SVGAGI. The CDR3 has 13 amino acids. V was cut by 6 bases and J by 6 bases, with 15 bases left in between. The CDR3 sequence is CASRERATGEQYF. The CDR3 DNA reads as TGTGCCAGCAGGGAGAGGGCCACGGGCGAGCAGTACTTC.

The genes are TRBV11-2 and TRBJ1-1; 7 bases are a match to TRBD1. Germline V gene lookup returns CDR1 SGHAT and CDR2 FQNNGV. V shed 0 bases, J shed 2 bases, and the junction held 6 bases outside the gene matches. The CDR3 length is 16 residues. In nucleotides, the CDR3 is TGTGCCAGCAGCTTAGATCATTTAGGGGGCAACACTGAAGCTTTCTTT. Translating it yields CASSLDHLGGNTEAFF. The full variable domain, with the rest looked up from reference TRBV11-2 and TRBJ1-1, is EAGVAQSPRYKIIEKRQSVAFWCNPISGHATLYWYQQILGQGPKLLIQFQNNGVVDDSQLPKDRFSAERLKGVDSTLKIQPAKLEDSAVYLCASSLDHLGGNTEAFFGQGTRLTVV.

The genes are TRBV28 and TRBJ1-2; no clear D. The V gene's germline CDR1 is MDHEN and CDR2 SYDVKM. The V end lost 9 bases, the J end lost 0 bases, and 11 bases lay between the germline ends. CDR3 size: 13 residues. The CDR3 sequence: CASCDRPNYGYTF. The CDR3 nucleotides are TGTGCCAGTTGCGACCGACCTAACTATGGCTACACCTTC.

On this clone itself: The same CDR3 can be traced to other DNA sequences in this sample. V usage is TRBV10-3 and J usage is TRBJ2-3; D is undetermined. CDR3 length equals 13 residues. The germline gives CDR1 ENHRY, CDR2 SYGVKD. V was cut by 0 bases and J by 2 bases, with 3 bases left in between. The CDR3 is CAISESNTDTQYF. The CDR3 DNA reads TGTGCCATCAGTGAGTCGAACACAGATACGCAGTATTTT.

The rearrangement uses TRBV11-3 and TRBJ2-7, with TRBD1 matching over 7 bases. The CDR3 extends over 14 amino acids. Unmatched junction bases numbered 10, after V lost 5 bases and J lost 6 bases. The V gene's germline CDR1 is SGHNT and CDR2 YENEEA. The CDR3 bases are TGTGCCAGCAGCGGCCGGGACAGAGACTTCGAGCAGTACTTC. This codes for CASSGRDRDFEQYF.

This chain uses TRBV5-8 with TRBJ1-5; D is possibly TRBD1 (6 bases). This CDR3 spans 15 amino acids. Trimming took 5 bases from V and 2 from J, leaving 14 bases between them. Germline V lookup: CDR1 SGHTS, CDR2 YDEGEE. DNA of the CDR3: TGTGCCAGCAGAGTACAGGGAGAGGGCAATCAGCCCCAGCATTTT. It is translated as CASRVQGEGNQPQHF. Filled out from reference TRBV5-8 and TRBJ1-5, the complete variable domain reads EAGVTQSPTHLIKTRGQQATLRCSPISGHTSVYWYQQALGLGLQFLLWYDEGEERNRGNFPPRFSGRQFPNYSSELNVNALELEDSALYLCASRVQGEGNQPQHFGDGTRLSIL.

Concerning this clone: This CDR3 is also generated by other DNA sequences in the sample. The chain couples TRBV27 to TRBJ2-7; 9 positions match TRBD1. Germline CDR1 and CDR2: MNHEY and SMNVEV (reference sequence). Trimming took 1 base from V and 3 from J; bases not matched to a gene: 4. The CDR3 spans 15 residues. The DNA of the CDR3 is TGTGCCAGCAGTTTATTAACAGGGGGCATCTACGAGCAGTACTTC. The encoded protein is CASSLLTGGIYEQYF.

The chain links TRBV5-6 to TRBJ1-5; D remains unclear. Germline assignment: CDR1 SGHDT and CDR2 YYEEEE. The CDR3 has 15 amino acids. The V end was cut by 2 bases, the J end by 0 bases, with 9 bases between. DNA of the CDR3: TGTGCCAGCAGCTTTTGGGAAAATAGCAATCAGCCCCAGCATTTT. It codes for CASSFWENSNQPQHF.

A word on this clone: This sample also contains other DNA sequences that code for the same CDR3. The rearrangement uses TRBV10-1 and TRBJ2-7; 8 bases line up with TRBD1. Germline V gene lookup returns CDR1 WNHNN and CDR2 SYGVQD (reference sequence). V lost 3 bases to trimming and J lost 7 bases; unmatched junction nucleotides: 5. This CDR3 region has 13 residues. The CDR3 here is CASSEGTGYEQYF. CDR3 nucleotide sequence: TGCGCCAGCAGTGAAGGGACAGGCTATGAGCAGTACTTC.

This chain connects TRBV27 to TRBJ1-2; D perhaps matches TRBD1 (6 bases). V lost 5 bases to trimming and J lost 3 bases, with 7 bases between them. Per germline, CDR1 MNHEY and CDR2 SMNVEV (reference sequence). The CDR3 totals 12 residues. The CDR3 region is CASSPGDYGYTF. Written as DNA, the CDR3 is TGTGCCAGCAGTCCAGGGGACTATGGCTACACCTTC.

The genes are TRBV2 and TRBJ2-7, with 10 bases that match TRBD1. Germline CDR1 and CDR2: SNHLY and FYNNEI. This CDR3 comprises 12 residues. V was pared by 10 bases and J by 3 bases, with 3 bases of the junction left unmatched. CDR3 DNA sequence: TGTGCCACGGGGACAGGGGACTACGAGCAGTACTTC. Amino acids: CATGTGDYEQYF.

With respect to this clone: The junction shows a germline mismatch at one end, possibly a read error. This rearrangement joins TRBV9 to TRBJ2-5; D unclear. The CDR3 length is 13 residues. Germline values: CDR1 SGDLS, CDR2 YYNGEE. This CDR3 is CARLKAPQGTQYF. DNA of the CDR3: TGTGCCAGGTTGAAGGCCCCACAAGGGACCCAGTACTTC.

The chain recombines TRBV4-3 with TRBJ2-2; possible D gene TRBD2, 6 bases. Germline V lookup: CDR1 LGHNA, CDR2 YSLEER. The V and J ends lost 0 bases and 4 bases respectively, with 15 bases between them. This CDR3 spans 17 amino acids. CDR3 nucleotide sequence: TGCGCCAGCAGCCAAGAATGGTTGGGAGCGGGCACCGGGGAGCTGTTTTTT. Translated: CASSQEWLGAGTGELFF.

V is TRBV27 and J is TRBJ2-7; no firm D call. The ends were cut back, 3 bases at V and 3 bases at J, with 9 bases in the middle. CDR1 MNHEY and CDR2 SMNVEV come from the germline V gene (reference sequence). There are 13 residues in the CDR3. CDR3 sequence reads: CASSFRSHYEQYF. Here the CDR3 DNA reads TGTGCCAGCAGTTTTCGGTCACACTACGAGCAGTACTTC.

This clone has more than one count but fewer than ten. Other DNA sequences in the same sample also yield this CDR3. The gene calls are TRBV7-9 and TRBJ1-1, with 8 positions matching TRBD1. This CDR3 is built from 15 residues. Germline assignment: CDR1 SEHNR and CDR2 FQNEAQ (reference sequence). V dropped 1 base and J dropped 6; count of bases not matched to a gene: 7. CDR3 nucleotides: TGTGCCAGCAGCTTAGTTGGACAGGGTGCCGCTGAAGCTTTCTTT. This gives the protein CASSLVGQGAAEAFF.

This clone was seen just once. The chain carries TRBV4-3 and TRBJ2-1; D may be TRBD2 (5 bases). CDR3 size: 18 residues. Trimming took off 0 bases at V and 5 bases at J, with 20 bases between the two ends. CDR1 and CDR2 from the germline V gene are LGHNA and YSLEER. The CDR3 nucleotides are TGCGCCAGCAGCCAAGAGGCCTCCTTCAGCGGATACCACAATGAGCAGTTCTTC. Protein: CASSQEASFSGYHNEQFF.